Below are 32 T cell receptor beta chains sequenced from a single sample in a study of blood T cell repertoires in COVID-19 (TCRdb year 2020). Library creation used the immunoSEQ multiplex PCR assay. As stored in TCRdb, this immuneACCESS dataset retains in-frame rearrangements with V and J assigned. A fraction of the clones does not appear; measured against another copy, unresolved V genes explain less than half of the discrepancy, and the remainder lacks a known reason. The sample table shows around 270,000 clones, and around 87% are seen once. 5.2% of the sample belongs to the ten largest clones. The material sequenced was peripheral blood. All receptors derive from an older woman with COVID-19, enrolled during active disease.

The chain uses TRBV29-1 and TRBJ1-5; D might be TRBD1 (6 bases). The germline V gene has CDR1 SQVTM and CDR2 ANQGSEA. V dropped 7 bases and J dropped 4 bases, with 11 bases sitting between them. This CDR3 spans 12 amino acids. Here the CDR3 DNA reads TGCAGCGCAGCGGACAGTAATCAGCCCCAGCATTTT. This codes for CSAADSNQPQHF.

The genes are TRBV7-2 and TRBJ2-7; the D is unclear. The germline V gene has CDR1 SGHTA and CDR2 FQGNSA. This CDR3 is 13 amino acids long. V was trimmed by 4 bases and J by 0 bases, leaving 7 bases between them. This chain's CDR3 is CASSSIGSYEQYF. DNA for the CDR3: TGTGCCAGCAGCTCCATCGGCTCCTACGAGCAGTACTTC. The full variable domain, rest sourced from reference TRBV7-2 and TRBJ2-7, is GAGVSQSPSNKVTEKGKDVELRCDPISGHTALYWYRQSLGQGLEFLIYFQGNSAPDKSGLPSDRFSAERTGGSVSTLTIQRTQQEDSAVYLCASSSIGSYEQYFGPGTRLTVT.

The CDR3, as DNA: TGTGCCAGCAGCTTGCCCGGTGTCAGGTCAGCCTGTCAGCCCCAGCATTTT. Translating gives CASSLPGVRSACQPQHF. V usage is TRBV7-2 and J usage is TRBJ1-5, with D hard to call. The CDR3 totals 17 residues. Germline CDR1 reads SGHTA; CDR2 reads FQGNSA. V gave up 3 bases and J gave up 6 bases, with 21 bases separating them.

The CDR3 nucleotides read TGCGCCAGCAGCTTGGCTCAGGGATTCTCTCTGAACACTGAAGCTTTCTTT. This translates into CASSLAQGFSLNTEAFF. The chain couples TRBV5-1 to TRBJ1-1; TRBD1 is a possible D gene (5 bases). The CDR3 sequence is 17 residues long. With 0 bases removed from V and 0 bases from J, the gap between germline ends came to 15 bases. Germline V gene lookup returns CDR1 SGHRS and CDR2 YFSETQ.

CDR3 sequence: CAWSSFDEQYF. CDR3 in DNA: TGTGCCTGGAGCTCCTTCGACGAGCAGTACTTC. V usage is TRBV30 and J usage is TRBJ2-7; D is ambiguous. V was trimmed by 3 bases and J by 5 bases, leaving 8 bases between them. The CDR3 loop spans 11 amino acids. The V gene's germline CDR1 is GTSNPN and CDR2 SVGIG (reference sequence).

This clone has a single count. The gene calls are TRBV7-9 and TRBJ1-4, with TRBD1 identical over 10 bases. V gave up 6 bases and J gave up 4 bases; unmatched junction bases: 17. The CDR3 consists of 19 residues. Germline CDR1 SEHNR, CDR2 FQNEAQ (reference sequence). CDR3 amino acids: CASSYPGTGAGRDNEKLFF. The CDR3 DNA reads TGTGCCAGCAGTTACCCCGGGACAGGGGCCGGACGGGATAATGAAAAACTGTTTTTT.

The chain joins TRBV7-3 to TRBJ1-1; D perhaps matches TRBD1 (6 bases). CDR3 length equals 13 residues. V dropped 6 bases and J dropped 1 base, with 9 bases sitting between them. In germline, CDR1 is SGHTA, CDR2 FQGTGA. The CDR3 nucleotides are TGTGCCAGCAGAATAGGGGGGAACACTGAAGCTTTCTTT. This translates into CASRIGGNTEAFF.

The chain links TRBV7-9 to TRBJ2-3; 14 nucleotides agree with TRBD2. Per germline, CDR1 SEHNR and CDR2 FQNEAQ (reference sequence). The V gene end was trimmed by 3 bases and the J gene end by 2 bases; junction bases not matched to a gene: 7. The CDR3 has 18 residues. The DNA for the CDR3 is TGTGCCAGCAGCTTCCCGGGGGGACTAGCGGGGGACACAGATACGCAGTATTTT. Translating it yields CASSFPGGLAGDTDTQYF.

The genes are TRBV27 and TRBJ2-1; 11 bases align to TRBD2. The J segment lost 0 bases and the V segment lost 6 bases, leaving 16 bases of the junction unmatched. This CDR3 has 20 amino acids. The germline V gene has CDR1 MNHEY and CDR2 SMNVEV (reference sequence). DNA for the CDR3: TGTGCCAGCAGGGCGACTAGCGGGAAAAATTTAAACAGCTCCTACAATGAGCAGTTCTTC. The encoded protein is CASRATSGKNLNSSYNEQFF.

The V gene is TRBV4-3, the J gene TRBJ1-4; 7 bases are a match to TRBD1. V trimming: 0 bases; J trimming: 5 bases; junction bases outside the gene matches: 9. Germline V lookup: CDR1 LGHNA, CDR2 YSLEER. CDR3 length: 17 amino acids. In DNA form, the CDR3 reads TGCGCCAGCAGCCAAGACGGTACGGGACAGCAGAATGAAAAACTGTTTTTT. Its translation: CASSQDGTGQQNEKLFF.

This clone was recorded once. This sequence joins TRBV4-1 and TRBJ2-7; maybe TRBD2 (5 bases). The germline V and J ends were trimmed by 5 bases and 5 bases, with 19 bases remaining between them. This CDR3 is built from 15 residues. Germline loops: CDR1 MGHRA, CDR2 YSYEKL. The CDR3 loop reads CASSIATSQWNEQYF. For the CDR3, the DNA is TGCGCCAGCAGCATCGCAACTAGTCAGTGGAACGAGCAGTACTTC.

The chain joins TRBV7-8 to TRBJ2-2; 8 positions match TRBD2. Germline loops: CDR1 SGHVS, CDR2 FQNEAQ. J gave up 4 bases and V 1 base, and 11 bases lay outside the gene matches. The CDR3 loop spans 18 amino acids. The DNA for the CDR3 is TGTGCCAGCAGCTTAGGTCTGGCGGGAGGTTCCCCCACCGGGGAGCTGTTTTTT. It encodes CASSLGLAGGSPTGELFF.

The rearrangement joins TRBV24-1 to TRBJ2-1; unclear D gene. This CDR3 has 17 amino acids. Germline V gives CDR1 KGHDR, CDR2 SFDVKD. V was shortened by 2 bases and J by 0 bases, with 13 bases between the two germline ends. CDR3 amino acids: CATSDSASPRSYNEQFF. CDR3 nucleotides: TGTGCCACCAGTGATTCGGCTAGTCCCCGCTCCTACAATGAGCAGTTCTTC.

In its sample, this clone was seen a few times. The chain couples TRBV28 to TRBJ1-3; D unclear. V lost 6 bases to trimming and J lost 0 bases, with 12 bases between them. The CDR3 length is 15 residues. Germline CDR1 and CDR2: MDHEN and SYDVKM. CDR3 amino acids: CASRDSYSSGNTIYF. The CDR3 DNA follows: TGTGCCAGCAGGGACTCCTACAGCTCTGGAAACACCATATATTTT.

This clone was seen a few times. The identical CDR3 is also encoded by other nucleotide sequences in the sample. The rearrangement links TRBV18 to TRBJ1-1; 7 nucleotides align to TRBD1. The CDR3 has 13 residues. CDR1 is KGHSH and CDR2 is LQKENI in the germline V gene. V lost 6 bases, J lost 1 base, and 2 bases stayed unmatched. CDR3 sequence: CASSDRENTEAFF. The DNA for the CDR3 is TGTGCCAGCTCCGACAGGGAGAACACTGAAGCTTTCTTT.

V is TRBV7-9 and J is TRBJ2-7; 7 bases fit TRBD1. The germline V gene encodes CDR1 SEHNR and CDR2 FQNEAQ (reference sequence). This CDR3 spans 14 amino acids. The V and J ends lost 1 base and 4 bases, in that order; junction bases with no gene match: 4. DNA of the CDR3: TGTGCCAGCAGCTTAGAGGGGGCTAATTACGAGCAGTACTTC. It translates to CASSLEGANYEQYF. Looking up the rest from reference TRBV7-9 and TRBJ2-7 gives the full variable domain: DTGVSQNPRHKITKRGQNVTFRCDPISEHNRLYWYRQTLGQGPEFLTYFQNEAQLEKSRLLSDRFSAERPKGSFSTLEIQRTEQGDSAMYLCASSLEGANYEQYFGPGTRLTVT.

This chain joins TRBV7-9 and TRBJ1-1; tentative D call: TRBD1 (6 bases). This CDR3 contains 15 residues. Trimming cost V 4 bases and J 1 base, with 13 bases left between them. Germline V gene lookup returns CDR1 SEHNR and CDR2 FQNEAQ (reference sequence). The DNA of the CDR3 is TGTGCCAGCAGCTCGACACAGGGTGAGAACACTGAAGCTTTCTTT. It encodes CASSSTQGENTEAFF.

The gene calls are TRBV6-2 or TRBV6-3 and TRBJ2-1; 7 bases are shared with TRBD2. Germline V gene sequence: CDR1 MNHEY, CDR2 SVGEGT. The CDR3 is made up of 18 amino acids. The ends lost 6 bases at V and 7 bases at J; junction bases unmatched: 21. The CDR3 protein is CASSDRGRGAGDGNEQFF. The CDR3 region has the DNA TGTGCCAGCAGCGACCGGGGCCGTGGGGCGGGAGACGGGAATGAGCAGTTCTTC.

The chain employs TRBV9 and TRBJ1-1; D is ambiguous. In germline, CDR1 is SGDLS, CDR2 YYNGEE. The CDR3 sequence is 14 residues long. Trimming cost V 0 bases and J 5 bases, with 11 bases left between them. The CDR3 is CASSVVQSETEAFF. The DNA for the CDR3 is TGTGCCAGCAGCGTAGTGCAGTCGGAGACTGAAGCTTTCTTT.

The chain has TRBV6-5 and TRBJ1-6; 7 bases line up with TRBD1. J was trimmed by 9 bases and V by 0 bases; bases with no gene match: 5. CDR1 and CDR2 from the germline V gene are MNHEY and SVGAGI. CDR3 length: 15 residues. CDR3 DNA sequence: TGTGCCAGCAGTTACTCCGGGACAGAGGGTTCACCCCTCCACTTT. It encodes CASSYSGTEGSPLHF.

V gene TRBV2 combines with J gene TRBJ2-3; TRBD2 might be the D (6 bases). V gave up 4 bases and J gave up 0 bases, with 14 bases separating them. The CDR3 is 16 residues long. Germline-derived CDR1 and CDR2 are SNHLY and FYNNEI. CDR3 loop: CASSALTGASTDTQYF. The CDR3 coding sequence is TGTGCCAGCAGTGCATTAACGGGAGCTAGCACAGATACGCAGTATTTT.

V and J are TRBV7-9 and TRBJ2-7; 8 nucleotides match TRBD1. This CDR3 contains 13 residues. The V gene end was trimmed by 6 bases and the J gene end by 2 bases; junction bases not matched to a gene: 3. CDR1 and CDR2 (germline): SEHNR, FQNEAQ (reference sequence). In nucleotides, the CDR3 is TGTGCCAGCAGACCGGGACAGGCCTACGAGCAGTACTTC. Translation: CASRPGQAYEQYF. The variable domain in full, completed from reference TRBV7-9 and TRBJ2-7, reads DTGVSQNPRHKITKRGQNVTFRCDPISEHNRLYWYRQTLGQGPEFLTYFQNEAQLEKSRLLSDRFSAERPKGSFSTLEIQRTEQGDSAMYLCASRPGQAYEQYFGPGTRLTVT.

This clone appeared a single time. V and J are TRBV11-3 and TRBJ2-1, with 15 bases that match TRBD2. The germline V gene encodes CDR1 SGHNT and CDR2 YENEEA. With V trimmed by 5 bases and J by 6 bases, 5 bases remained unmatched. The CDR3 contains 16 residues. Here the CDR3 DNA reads TGTGCCAGCAGCGTAGGACTAGCGGGAGGGCCCAATGAGCAGTTCTTC. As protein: CASSVGLAGGPNEQFF. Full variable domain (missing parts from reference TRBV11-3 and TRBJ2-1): EAGVVQSPRYKIIEKKQPVAFWCNPISGHNTLYWYLQNLGQGPELLIRYENEEAVDDSQLPKDRFSAERLKGVDSTLKIQPAELGDSAVYLCASSVGLAGGPNEQFFGPGTRLTVL.

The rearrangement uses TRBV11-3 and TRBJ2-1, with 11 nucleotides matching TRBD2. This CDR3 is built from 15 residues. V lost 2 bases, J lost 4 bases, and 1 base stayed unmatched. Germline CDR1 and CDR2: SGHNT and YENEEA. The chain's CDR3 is CASSLSSGRYNEQFF. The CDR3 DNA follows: TGTGCCAGCAGCTTATCTAGCGGGAGGTACAATGAGCAGTTCTTC.

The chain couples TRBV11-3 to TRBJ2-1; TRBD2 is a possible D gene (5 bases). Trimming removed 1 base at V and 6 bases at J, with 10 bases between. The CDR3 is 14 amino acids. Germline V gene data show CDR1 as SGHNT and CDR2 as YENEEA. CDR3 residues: CASSLVGSVNEQFF. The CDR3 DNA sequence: TGTGCCAGCAGCTTAGTTGGTAGCGTCAATGAGCAGTTCTTC.

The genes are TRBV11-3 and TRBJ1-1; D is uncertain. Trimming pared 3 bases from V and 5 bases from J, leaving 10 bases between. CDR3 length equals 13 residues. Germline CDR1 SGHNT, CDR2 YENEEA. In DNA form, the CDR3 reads TGTGCCAGCAGCTTCGGGAGTCAGACTGAAGCTTTCTTT. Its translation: CASSFGSQTEAFF.

This CDR3 is CATSLRTANTEAFF. The CDR3 DNA is TGTGCCACCAGTCTACGTACAGCGAACACTGAAGCTTTCTTT. The gene calls are TRBV15 and TRBJ1-1; D not certain. The germline V gene encodes CDR1 LNHNV and CDR2 YYDKDF (reference sequence). CDR3 length: 14 amino acids. V lost 6 bases, J lost 1 base, and 12 bases lay in between.

The DNA for the CDR3 is TGTGCCAGCAGCGTAAGAGGGGGAGCGCACTATGGCTACACCTTC. Its translation is CASSVRGGAHYGYTF. The rearrangement uses TRBV6-5 and TRBJ1-2; possibly TRBD1 for D (6 bases). Germline values: CDR1 MNHEY, CDR2 SVGAGI. The CDR3 contains 15 residues. V was cut by 6 bases and J by 3 bases, with 17 bases left in between.

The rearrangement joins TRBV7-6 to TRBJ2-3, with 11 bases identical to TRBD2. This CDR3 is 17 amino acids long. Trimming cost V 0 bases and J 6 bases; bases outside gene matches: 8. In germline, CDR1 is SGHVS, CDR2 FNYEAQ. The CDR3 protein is CASSLALAGGIVDTQYF. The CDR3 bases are TGTGCCAGCAGCTTAGCGTTAGCGGGAGGGATAGTTGATACGCAGTATTTT.

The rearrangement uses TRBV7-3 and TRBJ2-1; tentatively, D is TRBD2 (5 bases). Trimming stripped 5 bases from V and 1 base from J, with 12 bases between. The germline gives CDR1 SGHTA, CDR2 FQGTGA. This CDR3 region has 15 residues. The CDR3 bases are TGTGCCAGCAGCACACGGGGAACATCCTACAATGAGCAGTTCTTC. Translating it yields CASSTRGTSYNEQFF. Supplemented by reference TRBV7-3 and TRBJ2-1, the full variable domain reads GAGVSQTPSNKVTEKGKYVELRCDPISGHTALYWYRQSLGQGPEFLIYFQGTGAADDSGLPNDRFFAVRPEGSVSTLKIQRTERGDSAVYLCASSTRGTSYNEQFFGPGTRLTVL.

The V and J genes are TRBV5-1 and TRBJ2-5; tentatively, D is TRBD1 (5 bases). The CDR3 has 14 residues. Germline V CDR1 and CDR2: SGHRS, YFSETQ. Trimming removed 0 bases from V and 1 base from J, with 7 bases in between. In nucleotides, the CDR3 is TGCGCCAGCAGCTTGGGGACACCCCAAGAGACCCAGTACTTC. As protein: CASSLGTPQETQYF.

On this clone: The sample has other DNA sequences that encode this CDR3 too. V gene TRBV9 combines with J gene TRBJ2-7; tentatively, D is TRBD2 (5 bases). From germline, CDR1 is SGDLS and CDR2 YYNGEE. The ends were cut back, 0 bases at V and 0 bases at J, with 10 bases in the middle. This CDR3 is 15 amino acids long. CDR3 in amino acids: CASSVGVGSSYEQYF. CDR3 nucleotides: TGTGCCAGCAGCGTAGGGGTGGGGAGCTCCTACGAGCAGTACTTC. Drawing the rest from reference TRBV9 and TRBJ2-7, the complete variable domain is DSGVTQTPKHLITATGQRVTLRCSPRSGDLSVYWYQQSLDQGLQFLIQYYNGEERAKGNILERFSAQQFPDLHSELNLSSLELGDSALYFCASSVGVGSSYEQYFGPGTRLTVT.